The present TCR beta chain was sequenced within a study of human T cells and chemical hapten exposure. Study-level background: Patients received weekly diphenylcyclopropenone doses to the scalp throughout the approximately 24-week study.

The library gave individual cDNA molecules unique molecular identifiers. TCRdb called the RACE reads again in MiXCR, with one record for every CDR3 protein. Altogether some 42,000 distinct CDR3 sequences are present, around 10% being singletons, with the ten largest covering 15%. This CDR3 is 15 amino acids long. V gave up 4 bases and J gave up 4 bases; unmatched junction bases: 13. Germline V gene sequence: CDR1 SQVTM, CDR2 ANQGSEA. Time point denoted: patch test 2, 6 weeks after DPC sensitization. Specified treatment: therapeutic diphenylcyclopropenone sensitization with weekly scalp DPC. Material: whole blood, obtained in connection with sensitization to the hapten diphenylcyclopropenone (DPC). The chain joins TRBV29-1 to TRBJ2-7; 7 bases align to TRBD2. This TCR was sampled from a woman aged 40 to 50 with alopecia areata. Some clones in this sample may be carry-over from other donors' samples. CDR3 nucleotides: TGCAGCGTTGGATCTGACGGGGGGTATTTATACGAGCAGTACTTC. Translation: CSVGSDGGYLYEQYF.